One sample yielded the 25 T cell receptor beta chains listed below, sequenced in a study of cytomegalovirus exposure and HLA in healthy donors (TCRdb year 2017). Receptor libraries were prepared by the immunoSEQ multiplex PCR assay. For the multiplex PCR, a mixture combining 60 forward primers for TCR Vbeta segments and 13 reverse primers for TCR Jbeta segments was used. The immuneACCESS repertoire file appears here via TCRdb, limited to in-frame rearrangements. These files lack a portion of the clones; in checked studies, under half of the deficit traces to unresolved V genes, and the cause of the others is not known. The table of this sample itemizes roughly 77,000 clones. The ten largest clones capture approximately 3.6% of the sample. The sequencing sample was made of PBMCs. The receptor set was obtained from a female donor in good health and CMV-seropositive.

This chain joins TRBV18 and TRBJ1-5; D may be TRBD1 (6 bases). Germline V gives CDR1 KGHSH, CDR2 LQKENI. This CDR3 region has 15 residues. Trimming shortened V by 2 bases and J by 5 bases, and 13 bases separated the two germline ends. CDR3 coding DNA: TGTGCCAGCTCACCATCTTCGGGGGGCGATCAGCCCCAGCATTTT. Translation gives CASSPSSGGDQPQHF.

The chain employs TRBV4-1 and TRBJ2-5; D not certain. V lost 3 bases to trimming and J lost 0 bases, with 8 bases between them. The CDR3 is made up of 14 amino acids. Germline CDR1 is MGHRA and CDR2 is YSYEKL. This CDR3 reads CASSHGQYQETQYF. The CDR3 DNA reads TGCGCCAGCAGCCATGGGCAGTACCAAGAGACCCAGTACTTC.

The CDR3 protein is CASSFGAFDEQFF. Written as DNA, the CDR3 is TGTGCCAGCAGCTTCGGAGCATTTGATGAGCAGTTCTTC. J is TRBJ2-1 and V is TRBV7-3; D unresolved. The CDR3 spans 13 residues. Trimming pared 3 bases from V and 8 bases from J, leaving 11 bases between. Germline lookup yields CDR1 SGHTA and CDR2 FQGTGA.

The chain combines TRBV9 with TRBJ2-2; TRBD2 matches at 11 bases. The CDR3 length is 16 residues. Trimming cost V 3 bases and J 4 bases; bases outside gene matches: 5. Germline V gene data show CDR1 as SGDLS and CDR2 as YYNGEE. In DNA form, the CDR3 reads TGTGCCAGCAGCGCGGGGACTAGCGGACGCACCGGGGAGCTGTTTTTT. It specifies CASSAGTSGRTGELFF.

V usage is TRBV9 and J usage is TRBJ1-6; D possibly corresponds to TRBD1 (5 bases). This CDR3 comprises 15 residues. V was trimmed by 0 bases and J by 4 bases, leaving 8 bases between them. Germline CDR1 and CDR2: SGDLS and YYNGEE. CDR3 coding DNA: TGTGCCAGCAGCGTAGGTCGACAGTATAATTCACCCCTCCACTTT. It codes for CASSVGRQYNSPLHF.

The V call is TRBV18, the J call TRBJ2-7; maybe TRBD2 (5 bases). Trimming removed 4 bases at V and 5 bases at J, with 18 bases between. The CDR3 contains 15 residues. Germline V CDR1 and CDR2: KGHSH, LQKENI. The CDR3 nucleotides are TGTGCCAGCTCACTTCTGAGGACGGCGGGCGACGAGCAGTACTTC. This sequence encodes CASSLLRTAGDEQYF. Full variable domain (outside the CDR3, taken from reference TRBV18 and TRBJ2-7): NAGVMQNPRHLVRRRGQEARLRCSPMKGHSHVYWYRQLPEEGLKFMVYLQKENIIDESGMPKERFSAEFPKEGPSILRIQQVVRGDSAAYFCASSLLRTAGDEQYFGPGTRLTVT.

The rearrangement joins TRBV6-6 to TRBJ1-1; TRBD1 is a possible D gene (5 bases). Germline V gives CDR1 MNHNY, CDR2 SVGAGI (reference sequence). This CDR3 has 13 amino acids. The V end lost 6 bases, the J end lost 7 bases, and 15 bases lay between the germline ends. The CDR3 spells CASRTRVIDEAFF. CDR3 in DNA: TGTGCCAGCAGGACCAGGGTAATTGATGAAGCTTTCTTT.

V gene TRBV13 combines with J gene TRBJ2-7; D call uncertain. CDR1 and CDR2 from the germline V gene are PRHDT and FYEKMQ (reference sequence). The CDR3 contains 12 residues. V lost 0 bases, J lost 6 bases, and 6 bases lay in between. The chain's CDR3 is CASSLGYSEQYF. CDR3 in DNA: TGTGCCAGCAGCTTAGGCTACTCCGAGCAGTACTTC.

CDR3 residues: CASSRTGSGKKLFF. The CDR3 nucleotides are TGTGCCAGCAGCAGGACAGGGAGTGGGAAAAAACTGTTTTTT. The genes are TRBV11-2 and TRBJ1-4, with TRBD1 matching 8 bases. V was pared by 5 bases and J by 9 bases, with 8 bases of the junction left unmatched. This CDR3 is built from 14 residues. Germline lookup yields CDR1 SGHAT and CDR2 FQNNGV.

This sequence joins TRBV18 and TRBJ2-5; tentative D call: TRBD2 (5 bases). CDR3 length equals 14 residues. V was shortened by 0 bases and J by 5 bases, with 10 bases between the two germline ends. The germline gives CDR1 KGHSH, CDR2 LQKENI. This chain's CDR3 is CASSPPDSPETQYF. For the CDR3, the DNA is TGTGCCAGCTCACCACCGGACTCACCGGAGACCCAGTACTTC. The entire variable domain, with the rest obtained from reference TRBV18 and TRBJ2-5, is as follows: NAGVMQNPRHLVRRRGQEARLRCSPMKGHSHVYWYRQLPEEGLKFMVYLQKENIIDESGMPKERFSAEFPKEGPSILRIQQVVRGDSAAYFCASSPPDSPETQYFGPGTRLLVL.

The V and J genes are TRBV4-1 and TRBJ1-2, with 8 bases identical to TRBD1. J lost 4 bases, V lost 0 bases, and 4 bases had no gene match. The CDR3 has 15 residues. Germline lookup yields CDR1 MGHRA and CDR2 YSYEKL. CDR3 bases: TGCGCCAGCAGCCAAGATAGGCAGGGGGCCTATGGCTACACCTTC. Its protein product is CASSQDRQGAYGYTF.

The chain employs TRBV9 and TRBJ2-1; 8 nucleotides agree with TRBD2. The CDR3 has 14 amino acids. Germline V gene sequence: CDR1 SGDLS, CDR2 YYNGEE. V was clipped by 0 bases and J by 15 bases; unmatched bases: 11. This CDR3 is CASSVVTSGDLRFF. The CDR3 DNA reads as TGTGCCAGCAGCGTAGTAACTAGCGGCGACTTGCGGTTCTTC.

The J gene is TRBJ2-1, the V gene TRBV6-5; 10 bases agree with TRBD1. The trim removed 4 bases at V and 8 bases at J, leaving 5 bases unmatched. The CDR3 runs to 14 residues. Per the germline V gene, CDR1 is MNHEY and CDR2 is SVGAGI. The DNA for the CDR3 is TGTGCCAGCAGTTGGGGGGACAGGGGTGATGAGCAGTTCTTC. Residues: CASSWGDRGDEQFF.

CDR3 amino acids: CASRLAIRSIYGYTF. In nucleotides, the CDR3 is TGTGCAAGTCGCTTAGCGATCAGATCGATCTATGGCTACACCTTC. The chain joins TRBV12-2 to TRBJ1-2; the table's D gene call, TRBD1, was not cross checked with the DNA. TRBV12-2 corresponds to a pseudogene. The CDR3 spans 15 residues.

The V and J genes are TRBV5-6 and TRBJ2-5, with a tentative D call TRBD1 (6 bases). CDR1 is SGHDT and CDR2 is YYEEEE in the germline V gene. This CDR3 is built from 14 residues. Trimming stripped 2 bases from V and 5 bases from J, with 13 bases between. The DNA of the CDR3 is TGTGCCAGCAGCTTAGGAAGGGGGTACGAGACCCAGTACTTC. Translation gives CASSLGRGYETQYF. The full variable domain, in which reference TRBV5-6 and TRBJ2-5 provide the parts outside the CDR3, is DAGVTQSPTHLIKTRGQQVTLRCSPKSGHDTVSWYQQALGQGPQFIFQYYEEEERQRGNFPDRFSGHQFPNYSSELNVNALLLGDSALYLCASSLGRGYETQYFGPGTRLLVL.

The chain has TRBV7-9 and TRBJ2-1; TRBD2 agrees at 14 bases. This CDR3 contains 16 residues. Germline values: CDR1 SEHNR, CDR2 FQNEAQ (reference sequence). Trimming took 5 bases from V and 7 from J; bases not matched to a gene: 7. The chain's CDR3 is CASSPGTSGSVNEQFF. Here the CDR3 DNA reads TGTGCCAGCAGCCCGGGGACTAGCGGGAGTGTAAATGAGCAGTTCTTC.

V gene TRBV6-5 combines with J gene TRBJ1-4; no clear D. CDR3 length: 15 residues. CDR1 is MNHEY, CDR2 SVGAGI, per germline. Trimming removed 2 bases from V and 4 bases from J, with 11 bases in between. DNA of the CDR3: TGTGCCAGCAGTTACGGTGGGCATGGTAATGAAAAACTGTTTTTT. The encoded protein is CASSYGGHGNEKLFF.

V is TRBV12-5 and J is TRBJ1-3; no clear D gene. V was clipped by 1 base and J by 0 bases, with 10 bases between them. Germline values: CDR1 LGHNT, CDR2 FRNRAP. The CDR3 totals 16 residues. CDR3 sequence (DNA): TGTGCTAGTGGTTTGGACAGCCTTCCCTCTGGAAACACCATATATTTT. It yields the protein CASGLDSLPSGNTIYF.

The chain's CDR3 is CSVEDQGAGQYF. The CDR3 region has the DNA TGCAGCGTTGAAGATCAGGGGGCGGGCCAGTACTTC. The genes are TRBV29-1 and TRBJ2-5; 8 bases map to TRBD1. The germline gives CDR1 SQVTM, CDR2 ANQGSEA. V lost 0 bases, J lost 10 bases, and 4 bases stayed unmatched. The CDR3 has 12 residues.

The J gene is TRBJ1-6, the V gene TRBV6-6, with 7 bases aligning to TRBD1. J gave up 5 bases and V 4 bases, and 2 bases lay outside the gene matches. The CDR3 is made up of 14 amino acids. The germline CDR1 and CDR2 sequences are MNHNY and SVGAGI (reference sequence). In DNA form, the CDR3 reads TGTGCCAGCAGTTCGGGACAGAATAATTCACCCCTCCACTTT. Its protein is CASSSGQNNSPLHF.

The chain is built from TRBV11-2 and TRBJ2-4; 7 bases agree with TRBD2. The CDR3 consists of 13 residues. The V gene's germline CDR1 is SGHAT and CDR2 FQNNGV. The V and J ends lost 3 bases and 5 bases, in that order; junction bases with no gene match: 1. The CDR3 sequence: CASSFGGENIQYF. The CDR3 nucleotides read TGTGCCAGCAGCTTTGGGGGGGAAAACATTCAGTACTTC.

The chain links TRBV9 to TRBJ2-5, with 12 nucleotides matching TRBD2. CDR1 and CDR2 (germline): SGDLS, YYNGEE. Germline trimming cut 4 bases from V and 5 bases from J; bases unmatched to any gene: 6. The length of the CDR3 is 15 residues. CDR3 in DNA: TGTGCCAGCAGCCTAGCGGGGGGGCTCGGTGAGACCCAGTACTTC. Translated, it gives CASSLAGGLGETQYF.

The chain carries TRBV4-2 and TRBJ2-3; TRBD2 matches at 10 bases. With V trimmed by 1 base and J by 1 base, 5 bases remained unmatched. Germline-derived CDR1 and CDR2 are LGHNA and YNFKEQ. The CDR3 totals 17 residues. CDR3 region: CASSQGAGTSGTDTQYF. CDR3 in DNA: TGTGCCAGCAGCCAAGGGGCCGGGACTAGCGGCACAGATACGCAGTATTTT.

J is TRBJ2-7 and V is TRBV2; a weak D match, TRBD2 (6 bases). Germline V gives CDR1 SNHLY, CDR2 FYNNEI. The length of the CDR3 is 13 residues. V lost 8 bases and J lost 3, with 14 bases in between. In nucleotides, the CDR3 is TGTGCCAGCGTCCTCGCGGAGGGCTACGAGCAGTACTTC. Protein product: CASVLAEGYEQYF. Full variable domain (rest looked up from reference TRBV2 and TRBJ2-7): EPEVTQTPSHQVTQMGQEVILRCVPISNHLYFYWYRQILGQKVEFLVSFYNNEISEKSEIFDDQFSVERPDGSNFTLKIRSTKLEDSAMYFCASVLAEGYEQYFGPGTRLTVT.

Concerning this clone: The sample has other DNA sequences that encode this CDR3 too. The CDR3 nucleotides are TGTGCCAGCAGCCGGGACAGGGACTACGAGCAGTACTTC. It is translated as CASSRDRDYEQYF. The rearrangement links TRBV7-2 to TRBJ2-7; 9 nucleotides match TRBD1. Germline V gives CDR1 SGHTA, CDR2 FQGNSA. Losses at the gene ends were 5 bases for V and 3 bases for J; bases not matched to a gene: 2. The CDR3 has 13 residues. The whole variable domain, filled in from reference TRBV7-2 and TRBJ2-7, reads GAGVSQSPSNKVTEKGKDVELRCDPISGHTALYWYRQSLGQGLEFLIYFQGNSAPDKSGLPSDRFSAERTGGSVSTLTIQRTQQEDSAVYLCASSRDRDYEQYFGPGTRLTVT.